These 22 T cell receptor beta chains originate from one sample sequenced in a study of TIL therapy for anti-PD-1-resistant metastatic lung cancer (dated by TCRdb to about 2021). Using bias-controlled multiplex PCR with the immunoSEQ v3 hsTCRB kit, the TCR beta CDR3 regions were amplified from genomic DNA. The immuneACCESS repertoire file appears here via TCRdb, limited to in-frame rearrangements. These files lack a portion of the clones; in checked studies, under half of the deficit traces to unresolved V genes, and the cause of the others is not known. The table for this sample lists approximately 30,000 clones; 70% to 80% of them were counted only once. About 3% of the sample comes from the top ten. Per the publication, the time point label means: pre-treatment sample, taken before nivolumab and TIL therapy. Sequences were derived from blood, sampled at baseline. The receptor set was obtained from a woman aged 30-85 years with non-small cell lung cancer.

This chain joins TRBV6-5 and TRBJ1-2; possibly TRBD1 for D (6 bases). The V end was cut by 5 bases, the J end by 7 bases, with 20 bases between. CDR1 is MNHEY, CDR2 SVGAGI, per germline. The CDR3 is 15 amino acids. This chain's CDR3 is CASSTGGGFSFGYTF. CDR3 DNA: TGTGCCAGCAGTACGGGGGGGGGCTTCAGTTTTGGCTACACCTTC.

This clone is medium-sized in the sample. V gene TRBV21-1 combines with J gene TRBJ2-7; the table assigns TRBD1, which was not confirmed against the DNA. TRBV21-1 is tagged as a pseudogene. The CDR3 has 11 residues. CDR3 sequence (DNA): TGTGCCAGCACCCCAGGGTGCGAGCAGTACTTC. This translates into CASTPGCEQYF.

CDR3 region: CASSPTGDTQYF. In nucleotides, the CDR3 is TGTGCCAGCAGCCCCACAGGAGATACGCAGTATTTT. The chain uses TRBV7-2 and TRBJ2-3; weak D call: TRBD1 (5 bases). Trimming left V 5 bases short and J 5 bases short, with 8 bases between. The V gene's germline CDR1 is SGHTA and CDR2 FQGNSA. This CDR3 spans 12 amino acids.

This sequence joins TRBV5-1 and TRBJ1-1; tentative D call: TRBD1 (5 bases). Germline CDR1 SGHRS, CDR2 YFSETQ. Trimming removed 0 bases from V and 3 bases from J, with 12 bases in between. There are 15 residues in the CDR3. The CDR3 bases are TGCGCCAGCAGCTTGGTTCGGGGGGAGGACACTGAAGCTTTCTTT. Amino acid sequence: CASSLVRGEDTEAFF.

The DNA of the CDR3 is TGCGCCAGCAGCTTCTTTGGCGACGAGCAGTACTTC. It encodes CASSFFGDEQYF. V usage is TRBV5-1 and J usage is TRBJ2-7; no clear D gene. The CDR3 spans 12 residues. The germline V gene encodes CDR1 SGHRS and CDR2 YFSETQ. V lost 2 bases to trimming and J lost 5 bases, with 8 bases between them. Using reference TRBV5-1 and TRBJ2-7 for the parts outside the CDR3, the full variable domain is KAGVTQTPRYLIKTRGQQVTLSCSPISGHRSVSWYQQTPGQGLQFLFEYFSETQRNKGNFPGRFSGRQFSNSRSEMNVSTLELGDSALYLCASSFFGDEQYFGPGTRLTVT.

The DNA of the CDR3 is TGTGCCACCAGCCCGGACGGGACGAACCAAGAGACCCAGTACTTC. This sequence encodes CATSPDGTNQETQYF. V is TRBV15 and J is TRBJ2-5, with D possibly being TRBD1 or TRBD2 (5 bases each). This CDR3 spans 15 amino acids. The V end lost 5 bases, the J end lost 0 bases, and 13 bases lay between the germline ends. The germline CDR1 and CDR2 sequences are LNHNV and YYDKDF (reference sequence).

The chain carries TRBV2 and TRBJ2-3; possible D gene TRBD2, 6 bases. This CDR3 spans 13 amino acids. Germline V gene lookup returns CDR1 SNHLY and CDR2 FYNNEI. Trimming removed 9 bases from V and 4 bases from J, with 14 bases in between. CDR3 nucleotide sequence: TGTGCCAGTCATCTAGCGAACCCAGATACGCAGTATTTT. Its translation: CASHLANPDTQYF. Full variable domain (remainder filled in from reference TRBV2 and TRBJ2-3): EPEVTQTPSHQVTQMGQEVILRCVPISNHLYFYWYRQILGQKVEFLVSFYNNEISEKSEIFDDQFSVERPDGSNFTLKIRSTKLEDSAMYFCASHLANPDTQYFGPGTRLTVL.

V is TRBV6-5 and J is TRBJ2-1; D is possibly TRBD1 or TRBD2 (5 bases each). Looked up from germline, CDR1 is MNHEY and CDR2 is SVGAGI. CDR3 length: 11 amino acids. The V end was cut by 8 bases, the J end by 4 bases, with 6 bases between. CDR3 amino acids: CASGGYNEQFF. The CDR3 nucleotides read TGTGCCAGCGGGGGATACAATGAGCAGTTCTTC.

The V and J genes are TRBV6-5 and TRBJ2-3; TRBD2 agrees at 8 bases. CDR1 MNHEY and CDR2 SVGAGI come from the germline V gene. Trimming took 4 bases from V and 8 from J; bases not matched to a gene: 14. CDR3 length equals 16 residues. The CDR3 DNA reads TGTGCCAGCAGTTCTGATCCGGGACTAGGTGGTCCTACGCAGTATTTT. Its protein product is CASSSDPGLGGPTQYF.

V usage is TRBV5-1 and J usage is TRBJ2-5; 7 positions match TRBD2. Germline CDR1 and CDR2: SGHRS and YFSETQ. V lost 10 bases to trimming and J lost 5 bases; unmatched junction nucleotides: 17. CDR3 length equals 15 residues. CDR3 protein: CASQDGGSLGETQYF. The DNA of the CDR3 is TGCGCCTCCCAAGACGGCGGGAGCCTTGGTGAGACCCAGTACTTC.

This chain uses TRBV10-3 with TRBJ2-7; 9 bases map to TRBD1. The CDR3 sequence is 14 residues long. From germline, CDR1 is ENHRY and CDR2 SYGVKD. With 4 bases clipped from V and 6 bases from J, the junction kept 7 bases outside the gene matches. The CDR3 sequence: CAISASGQGGEQYF. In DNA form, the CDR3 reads TGTGCCATCAGTGCCTCGGGACAGGGAGGCGAGCAGTACTTC.

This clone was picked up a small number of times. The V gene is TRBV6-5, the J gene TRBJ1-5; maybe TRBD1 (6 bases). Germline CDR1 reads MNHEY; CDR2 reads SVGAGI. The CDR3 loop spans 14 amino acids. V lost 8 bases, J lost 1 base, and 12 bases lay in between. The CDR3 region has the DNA TGTGCCAGCTCATATCAGGGGAGCAATCAGCCCCAGCATTTT. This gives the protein CASSYQGSNQPQHF.

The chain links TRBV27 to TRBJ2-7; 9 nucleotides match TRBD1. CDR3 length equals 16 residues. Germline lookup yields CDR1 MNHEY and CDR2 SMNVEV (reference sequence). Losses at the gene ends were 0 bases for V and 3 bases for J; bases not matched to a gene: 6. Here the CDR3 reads CASSLSGTGNRYEQYF. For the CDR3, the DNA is TGTGCCAGCAGTTTATCTGGGACAGGGAATCGCTACGAGCAGTACTTC.

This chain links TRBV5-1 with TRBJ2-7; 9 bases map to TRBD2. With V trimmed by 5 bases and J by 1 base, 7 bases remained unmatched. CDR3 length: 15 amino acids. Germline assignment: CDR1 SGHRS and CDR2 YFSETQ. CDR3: CASRQSSGVSYEQYF. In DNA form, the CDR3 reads TGCGCCAGCAGACAGTCTAGCGGGGTTTCCTACGAGCAGTACTTC.

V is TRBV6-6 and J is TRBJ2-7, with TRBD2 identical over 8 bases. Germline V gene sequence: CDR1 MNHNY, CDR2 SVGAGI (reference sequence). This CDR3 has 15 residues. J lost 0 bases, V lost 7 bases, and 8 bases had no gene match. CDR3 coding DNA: TGTGCCAGCAAGAGACAGCGGGAGCCCTCCTACGAGCAGTACTTC. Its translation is CASKRQREPSYEQYF.

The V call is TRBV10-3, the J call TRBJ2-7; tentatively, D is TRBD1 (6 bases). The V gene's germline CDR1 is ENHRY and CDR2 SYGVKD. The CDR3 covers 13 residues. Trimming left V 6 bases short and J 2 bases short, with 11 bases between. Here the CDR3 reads CAISGTGTYEQYF. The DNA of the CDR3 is TGTGCCATCAGCGGAACAGGGACCTACGAGCAGTACTTC.

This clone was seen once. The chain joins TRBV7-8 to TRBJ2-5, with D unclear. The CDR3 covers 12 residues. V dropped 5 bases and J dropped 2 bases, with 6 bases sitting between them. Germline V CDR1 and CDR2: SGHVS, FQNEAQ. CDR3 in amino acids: CASSQLQETQYF. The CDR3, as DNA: TGTGCCAGCAGCCAACTACAAGAGACCCAGTACTTC.

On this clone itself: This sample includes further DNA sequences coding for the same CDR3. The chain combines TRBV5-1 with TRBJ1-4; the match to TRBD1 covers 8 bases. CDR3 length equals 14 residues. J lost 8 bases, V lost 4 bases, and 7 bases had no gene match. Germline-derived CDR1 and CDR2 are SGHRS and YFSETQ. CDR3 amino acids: CASSPGQGGEKLFF. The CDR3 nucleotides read TGCGCCAGCAGCCCCGGACAGGGCGGGGAAAAACTGTTTTTT.

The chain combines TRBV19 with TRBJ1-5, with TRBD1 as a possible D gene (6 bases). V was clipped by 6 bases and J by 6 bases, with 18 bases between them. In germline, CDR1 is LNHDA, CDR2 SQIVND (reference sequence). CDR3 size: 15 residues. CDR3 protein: CASSPGAGFGQPQHF. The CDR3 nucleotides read TGTGCCAGTAGCCCAGGGGCAGGGTTCGGTCAGCCCCAGCATTTT.

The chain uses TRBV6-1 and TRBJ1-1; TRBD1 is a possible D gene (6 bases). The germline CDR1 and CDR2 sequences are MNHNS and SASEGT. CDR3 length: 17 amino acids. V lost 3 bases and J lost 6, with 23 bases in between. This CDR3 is CASSERGGSVVAPEAFF. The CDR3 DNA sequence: TGTGCCAGCAGTGAGAGAGGGGGTTCCGTTGTCGCTCCTGAAGCTTTCTTT.

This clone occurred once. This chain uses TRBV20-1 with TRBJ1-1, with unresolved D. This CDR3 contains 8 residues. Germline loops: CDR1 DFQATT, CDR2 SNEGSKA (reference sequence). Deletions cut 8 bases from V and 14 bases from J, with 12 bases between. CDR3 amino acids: CSPTERFF. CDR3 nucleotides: TGCAGTCCTACCGAAAGGTTCTTT.

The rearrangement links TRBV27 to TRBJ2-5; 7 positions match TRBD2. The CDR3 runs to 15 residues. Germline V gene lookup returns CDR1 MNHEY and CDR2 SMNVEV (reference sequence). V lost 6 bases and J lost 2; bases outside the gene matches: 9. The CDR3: CASRLLLADQETQYF. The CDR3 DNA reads TGTGCCAGCAGACTCCTTCTAGCGGATCAAGAGACCCAGTACTTC.